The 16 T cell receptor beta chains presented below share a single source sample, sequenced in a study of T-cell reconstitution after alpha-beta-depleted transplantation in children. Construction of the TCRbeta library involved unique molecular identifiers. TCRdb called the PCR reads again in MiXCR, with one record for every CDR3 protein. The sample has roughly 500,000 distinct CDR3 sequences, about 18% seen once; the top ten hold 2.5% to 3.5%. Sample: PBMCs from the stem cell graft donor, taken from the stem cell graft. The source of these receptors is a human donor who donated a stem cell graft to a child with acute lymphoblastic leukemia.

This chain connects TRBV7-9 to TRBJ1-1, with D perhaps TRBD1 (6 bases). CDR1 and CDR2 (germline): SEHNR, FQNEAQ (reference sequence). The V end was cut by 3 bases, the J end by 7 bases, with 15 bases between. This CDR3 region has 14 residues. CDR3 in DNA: TGTGCCAGCAGCTTTTACCGGGAACAGGGTGAAGCTTTCTTT. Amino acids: CASSFYREQGEAFF. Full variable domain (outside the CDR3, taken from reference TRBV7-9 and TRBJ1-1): DTGVSQNPRHKITKRGQNVTFRCDPISEHNRLYWYRQTLGQGPEFLTYFQNEAQLEKSRLLSDRFSAERPKGSFSTLEIQRTEQGDSAMYLCASSFYREQGEAFFGQGTRLTVV.

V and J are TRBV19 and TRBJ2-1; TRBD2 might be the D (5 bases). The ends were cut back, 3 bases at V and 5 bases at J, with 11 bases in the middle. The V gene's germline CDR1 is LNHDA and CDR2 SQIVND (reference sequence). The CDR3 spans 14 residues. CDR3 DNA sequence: TGTGCCAGTAGTATGATGGCTAGCCACAATGAGCAGTTCTTC. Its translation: CASSMMASHNEQFF.

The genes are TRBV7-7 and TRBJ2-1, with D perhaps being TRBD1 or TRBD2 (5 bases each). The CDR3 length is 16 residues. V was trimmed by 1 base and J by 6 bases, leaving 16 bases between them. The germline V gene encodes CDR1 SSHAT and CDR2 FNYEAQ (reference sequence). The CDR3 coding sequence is TGTGCCAGCAGCTTAGTTCCGGGGCTCGGTGTCAATGAGCAGTTCTTC. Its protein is CASSLVPGLGVNEQFF.

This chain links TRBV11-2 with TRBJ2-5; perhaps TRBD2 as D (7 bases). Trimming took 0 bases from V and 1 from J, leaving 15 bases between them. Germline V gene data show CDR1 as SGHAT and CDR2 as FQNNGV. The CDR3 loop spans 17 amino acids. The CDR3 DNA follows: TGTGCCAGCAGCTTAGAGGGCCGGGGAGGGGGCCAAGAGACCCAGTACTTC. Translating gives CASSLEGRGGGQETQYF.

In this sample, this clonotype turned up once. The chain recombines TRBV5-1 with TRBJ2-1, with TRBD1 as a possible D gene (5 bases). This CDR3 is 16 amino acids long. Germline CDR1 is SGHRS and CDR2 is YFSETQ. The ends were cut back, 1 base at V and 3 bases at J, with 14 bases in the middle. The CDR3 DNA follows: TGCGCCAGCAGCTTGAAGGGGCTAGAAAGCTACAATGAGCAGTTCTTC. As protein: CASSLKGLESYNEQFF.

The CDR3 reads CASSERGLDTEAFF. DNA for the CDR3: TGTGCCAGCAGTGAACGGGGGTTGGACACTGAAGCTTTCTTT. This chain connects TRBV6-1 to TRBJ1-1, with TRBD1 as a possible D gene (5 bases). The CDR3 has 14 residues. Germline values: CDR1 MNHNS, CDR2 SASEGT. The V end was cut by 2 bases, the J end by 3 bases, with 10 bases between.

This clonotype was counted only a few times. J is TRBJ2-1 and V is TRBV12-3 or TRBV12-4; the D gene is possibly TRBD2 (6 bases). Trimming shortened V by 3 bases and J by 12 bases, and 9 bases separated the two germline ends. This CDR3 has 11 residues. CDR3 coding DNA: TGTGCCAGCAGTTTGACCGGGGGGCAGTTCTTC. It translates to CASSLTGGQFF.

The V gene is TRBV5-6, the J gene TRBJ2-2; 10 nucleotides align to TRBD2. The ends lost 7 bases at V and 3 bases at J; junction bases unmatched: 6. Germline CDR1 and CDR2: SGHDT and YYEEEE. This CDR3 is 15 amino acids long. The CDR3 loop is CASRQLAGHTGELFF. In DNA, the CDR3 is TGTGCCAGCCGACAACTAGCGGGACACACCGGGGAGCTGTTTTTT.

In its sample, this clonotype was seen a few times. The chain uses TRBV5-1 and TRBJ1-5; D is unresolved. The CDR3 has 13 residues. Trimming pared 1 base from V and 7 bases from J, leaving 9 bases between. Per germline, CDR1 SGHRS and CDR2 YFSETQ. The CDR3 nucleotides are TGCGCCAGCAGCTTGAACTATGGGCAGCCCCAGCATTTT. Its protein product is CASSLNYGQPQHF.

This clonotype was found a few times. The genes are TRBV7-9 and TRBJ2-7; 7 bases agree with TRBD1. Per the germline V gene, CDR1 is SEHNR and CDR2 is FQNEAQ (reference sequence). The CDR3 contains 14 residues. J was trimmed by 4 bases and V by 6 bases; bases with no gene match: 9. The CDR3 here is CASSGQAGEYEQYF. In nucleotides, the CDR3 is TGTGCCAGCAGTGGACAGGCCGGGGAGTACGAGCAGTACTTC.

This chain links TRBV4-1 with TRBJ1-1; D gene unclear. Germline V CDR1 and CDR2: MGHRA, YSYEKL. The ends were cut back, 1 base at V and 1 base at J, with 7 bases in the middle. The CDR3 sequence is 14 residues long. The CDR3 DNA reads TGCGCCAGCAGCCAAGGGGGAACGAACACTGAAGCTTTCTTT. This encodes CASSQGGTNTEAFF.

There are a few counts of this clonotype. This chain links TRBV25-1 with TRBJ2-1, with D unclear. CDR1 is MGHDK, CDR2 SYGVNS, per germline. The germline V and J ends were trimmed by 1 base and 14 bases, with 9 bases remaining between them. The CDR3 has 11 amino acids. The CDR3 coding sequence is TGTGCCAGCAGTGAATCCAGGCTCGAGTTCTTC. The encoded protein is CASSESRLEFF.

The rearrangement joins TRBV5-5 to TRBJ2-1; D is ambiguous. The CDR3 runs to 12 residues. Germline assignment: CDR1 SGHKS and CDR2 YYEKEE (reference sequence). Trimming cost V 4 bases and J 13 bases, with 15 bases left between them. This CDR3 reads CASSASEEIQFF. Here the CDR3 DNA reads TGTGCCAGCAGCGCCAGCGAAGAGATCCAGTTCTTC.

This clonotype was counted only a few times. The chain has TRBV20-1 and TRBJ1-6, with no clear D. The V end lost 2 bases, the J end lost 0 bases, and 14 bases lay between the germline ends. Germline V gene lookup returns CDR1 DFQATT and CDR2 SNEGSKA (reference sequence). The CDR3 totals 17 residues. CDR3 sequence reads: CSARKRSEPSYNSPLHF. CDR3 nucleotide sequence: TGCAGTGCTAGAAAAAGGAGTGAACCCTCCTATAATTCACCCCTCCACTTT.

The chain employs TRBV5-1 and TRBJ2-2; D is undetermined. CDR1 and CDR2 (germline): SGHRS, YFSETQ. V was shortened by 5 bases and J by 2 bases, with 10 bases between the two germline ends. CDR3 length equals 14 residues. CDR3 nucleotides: TGCGCCAGCAGTAGGGAACCTAACACCGGGGAGCTGTTTTTT. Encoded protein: CASSREPNTGELFF.

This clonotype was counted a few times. This CDR3 is CASSVLAHGASTDTQYF. The CDR3 DNA reads as TGTGCCAGCAGCGTCCTAGCTCACGGGGCGAGCACAGATACGCAGTATTTT. The V gene is TRBV9, the J gene TRBJ2-3; D may match TRBD1 or TRBD2 (5 bases each). This CDR3 comprises 17 residues. V lost 2 bases and J lost 0, with 16 bases in between. CDR1 and CDR2 (germline): SGDLS, YYNGEE.